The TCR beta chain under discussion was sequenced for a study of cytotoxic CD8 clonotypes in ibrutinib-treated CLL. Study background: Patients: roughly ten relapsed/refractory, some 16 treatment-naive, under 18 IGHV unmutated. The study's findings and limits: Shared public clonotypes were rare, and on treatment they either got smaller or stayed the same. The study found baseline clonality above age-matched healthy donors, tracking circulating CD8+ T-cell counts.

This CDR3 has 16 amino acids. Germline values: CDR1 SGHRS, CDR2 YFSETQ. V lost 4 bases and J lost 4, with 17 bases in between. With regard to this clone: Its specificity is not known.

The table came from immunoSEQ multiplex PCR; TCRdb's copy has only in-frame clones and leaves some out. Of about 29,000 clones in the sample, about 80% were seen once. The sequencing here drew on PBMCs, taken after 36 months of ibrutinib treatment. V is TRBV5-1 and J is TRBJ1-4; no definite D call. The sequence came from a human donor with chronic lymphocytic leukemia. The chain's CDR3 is CASSPPRSVLNEKLFF. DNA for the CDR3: TGCGCCAGCAGCCCGCCCCGGTCAGTGCTTAATGAAAAACTGTTTTTT.